This T cell receptor beta chain is drawn from a study of blood T cell repertoires in COVID-19 (TCRdb year 2020). Regarding the complete study: Samples covering the acute and convalescent phases of COVID-19 were provided by collaborators in the United States, Italy and Spain. The prospective study material was composed of cDNA or gDNA derived from T cells, B-cell-depleted T cells, or PBMCs. The dataset comprised deeply sampled blood TCRbeta repertoires from subjects exposed to, actively infected with, or recovered from COVID-19. The repertoires were released in a freely available public database meant as a resource for research on the immune response to SARS-CoV-2. The samples were drawn from two sources: the first 160 participants of the ongoing ImmuneRACE study, and 1,200 or so subjects contributed by 6 global collaborators. Nearly every sample came with metadata listing a de-identified subject ID, COVID-19 status, age in years and sex. HLA class I and class II types, where available, came from metadata supplied by the sample provider rather than from assay-based typing. The paper as a whole reports these results and caveats: The quantity of clinical and demographic metadata differed by source and by participant and was supplied without curation.

TCRbeta CDR3 regions were amplified from genomic DNA using the immunoSEQ Assay, a bias-controlled multiplex PCR. On the study's bioinformatics: Within the assay, amplification of reference gene primers was used to estimate how many nucleated cells each sample contained. Sequence reads were collapsed and filtered to measure the absolute abundance of every unique TCRbeta CDR3 rearrangement. For each sample, productive Simpson clonality was calculated as the square root of Simpson's diversity index over productive rearrangements. TCRdb provides this immuneACCESS table in a form limited to in-frame rearrangements. Some clones are lacking; in checked studies, under half of them reflect an unresolved V gene, and why the rest are absent is not known. V and J calls and clone size come straight from that table; D and trimming were deduced from the DNA. For this sample there are 200,000 to 250,000 clones; 86% appear just once. The ten top clones hold 10% to 13% of the sample.

In Seattle, one collaborating source enrolled patients while the infection was active and tracked those patients longitudinally over the course of disease. The collaborating institutions used their own protocols to collect whole blood in K2EDTA tubes. For TCRbeta analysis, collaborators shipped samples in one of three forms: frozen whole blood, isolated PBMCs, or DNA extracted from either of those sample types. From the germline V gene (reference sequence), CDR1 is LNHDA and CDR2 is SQIVND. The junction shows trimming of 5 bases on V and 5 bases on J, plus 15 bases between the germline ends. From its cysteine to its phenylalanine, the CDR3 spans 14 amino acids. Only the CDR3 part of the read is kept: 42 bases, read in frame from the first base. Details on this clone: The antigen this receptor binds is unknown. No quality values exist for individual bases; no much larger clone is one base distant.

The sequence was collected from a woman aged 50 to 60 with COVID-19, enrolled during active disease. The chain joins TRBV19 to TRBJ2-5, and perhaps TRBD1 as D gene, on 6 matching bases. Sequencing input: peripheral blood. In nucleotide form, the sequence is TGTGCCAGTAGTCGGGCAGGGGTCATCGAGACCCAGTACTTC. Its protein reads: CASSRAGVIETQYF.